The 14 T cell receptor beta chains reported below all come from one sample, sequenced in a study of blood T cell repertoires in COVID-19. TCRdb's copy holds only in-frame clones and misses some; the assay was immunoSEQ multiplex PCR. The table includes 200,000 to 250,000 clones, 65% to 90% detected once. The sequenced sample was peripheral blood. The receptors stem from a woman between 70 and 85 years old with COVID-19, enrolled during active disease.

This chain uses TRBV6-5 with TRBJ2-7; a possible D gene is TRBD1 (6 bases). Germline loops: CDR1 MNHEY, CDR2 SVGAGI. The CDR3 runs 15 residues. V was clipped by 6 bases and J by 0 bases, with 15 bases between them. The CDR3 DNA reads as TGTGCCAGCAGCGGCAGGGGTGACAGCTCCTACGAGCAGTACTTC. It codes for CASSGRGDSSYEQYF.

This clone was seen a few times. The junction departs from the called germline gene at one end, perhaps through a read error. The rearrangement uses TRBV7-7 and TRBJ2-3; D possibly corresponds to TRBD2 (5 bases). Germline V lookup: CDR1 SSHAT, CDR2 FNYEAQ (reference sequence). The CDR3 consists of 15 residues. The CDR3 DNA follows: TGTGCTAGCAGCTTAGCGATCGGACTCACAGATACGCAGTATTTT. It is translated as CASSLAIGLTDTQYF.

The V gene is TRBV6-2 or TRBV6-3, the J gene TRBJ2-3, with 14 bases that match TRBD2. The V gene's germline CDR1 is MNHEY and CDR2 SVGEGT. CDR3 length: 19 residues. Trimming took 6 bases from V and 2 from J; bases not matched to a gene: 13. CDR3 DNA sequence: TGTGCCAGCAGCCCTGGACAGGGACTAGCGGGAGAAAACACAGATACGCAGTATTTT. It yields the protein CASSPGQGLAGENTDTQYF.

The CDR3 protein is CASSATSAVSTDTQYF. CDR3 sequence (DNA): TGTGCCAGCAGCGCGACTAGCGCGGTAAGCACAGATACGCAGTATTTT. The chain is built from TRBV9 and TRBJ2-3; TRBD2 agrees at 8 bases. The CDR3 extends over 16 amino acids. Germline CDR1 SGDLS, CDR2 YYNGEE. Unmatched junction bases numbered 6, after V lost 3 bases and J lost 0 bases.

CDR3 amino acids: CASSFAGVNTIYF. As DNA, the CDR3 is TGCGCCAGCAGTTTCGCAGGGGTAAACACCATATATTTT. V and J are TRBV10-2 and TRBJ1-3; D is perhaps TRBD1 (6 bases). Germline CDR1 WSHSY, CDR2 SAAADI. CDR3 length: 13 residues. Trimming pared 5 bases from V and 6 bases from J, leaving 11 bases between.

The chain links TRBV5-4 to TRBJ2-7; the match to TRBD2 covers 11 bases. The germline gives CDR1 SGHNT, CDR2 YYREEE (reference sequence). The length of the CDR3 is 14 residues. Losses at the gene ends were 6 bases for V and 2 bases for J; bases not matched to a gene: 4. This chain's CDR3 is CASTDSGGAYEQYF. As DNA, the CDR3 is TGTGCCAGCACCGATAGCGGGGGGGCCTACGAGCAGTACTTC. Supplemented by reference TRBV5-4 and TRBJ2-7, the full variable domain reads ETGVTQSPTHLIKTRGQQVTLRCSSQSGHNTVSWYQQALGQGPQFIFQYYREEENGRGNFPPRFSGLQFPNYSSELNVNALELDDSALYLCASTDSGGAYEQYFGPGTRLTVT.

The chain joins TRBV5-4 to TRBJ1-2; TRBD1 agrees at 9 bases. The CDR3 contains 15 residues. Germline V gives CDR1 SGHNT, CDR2 YYREEE (reference sequence). The V gene end was trimmed by 6 bases and the J gene end by 1 base; junction bases not matched to a gene: 7. CDR3 protein: CASNRGLTDNYGYTF. DNA for the CDR3: TGTGCCAGCAACAGGGGGCTAACCGATAACTATGGCTACACCTTC.

A single count supports this clone. The chain joins TRBV28 to TRBJ1-4, with D possibly being TRBD1 (6 bases). Germline V gene sequence: CDR1 MDHEN, CDR2 SYDVKM. This CDR3 comprises 16 residues. V was pared by 6 bases and J by 7 bases, with 21 bases between. The CDR3 DNA reads TGTGCCAGCAGCCCTGCAGGGGTCTCCTGGGGTGAAAAACTGTTTTTT. Protein product: CASSPAGVSWGEKLFF.

This clone was seen only a few times. The chain links TRBV6-5 to TRBJ1-4; no reliable D call. The CDR3 consists of 11 residues. CDR1 is MNHEY and CDR2 is SVGAGI in the germline V gene. With 6 bases removed from V and 9 bases from J, the gap between germline ends came to 8 bases. CDR3 in amino acids: CASRLGKKLFF. DNA of the CDR3: TGTGCCAGCAGACTAGGGAAAAAACTGTTTTTT.

The J gene is TRBJ1-3, the V gene TRBV27; a weak D match, TRBD1 (5 bases). Trimming took off 4 bases at V and 2 bases at J, with 15 bases between the two ends. Germline V lookup: CDR1 MNHEY, CDR2 SMNVEV (reference sequence). The CDR3 covers 16 residues. The chain's CDR3 is CASSSTKQGPGNTIYF. CDR3 bases: TGTGCCAGCAGTTCGACCAAGCAGGGTCCTGGAAACACCATATATTTT.

The chain couples TRBV7-2 to TRBJ1-5; D may be TRBD1 (6 bases). This CDR3 region has 13 residues. Germline V gene lookup returns CDR1 SGHTA and CDR2 FQGNSA. V lost 5 bases and J lost 7, with 12 bases in between. The CDR3 reads CASSETGYQPQHF. As DNA, the CDR3 is TGTGCCAGCAGCGAAACAGGGTACCAGCCCCAGCATTTT.

The chain is built from TRBV12-5 and TRBJ1-6; TRBD1 is a possible D gene (5 bases). The length of the CDR3 is 13 residues. The V gene's germline CDR1 is LGHNT and CDR2 FRNRAP. The ends were cut back, 7 bases at V and 9 bases at J, with 13 bases in the middle. The CDR3 loop reads CASASGTFSPLHF. Written as DNA, the CDR3 is TGTGCTAGTGCCTCCGGGACTTTTTCACCCCTCCACTTT.

In this sample, this clone turned up a few times. This chain connects TRBV10-3 to TRBJ2-2; TRBD1 might be the D (6 bases). Germline V lookup: CDR1 ENHRY, CDR2 SYGVKD. The CDR3 has 17 residues. V was clipped by 0 bases and J by 1 base, with 12 bases between them. The CDR3 region has the DNA TGTGCCATCAGTGAGTCGGTTGGGGGCCTGAACACCGGGGAGCTGTTTTTT. Amino acid sequence: CAISESVGGLNTGELFF.

The rearrangement joins TRBV9 to TRBJ1-2, with D maybe TRBD1 (6 bases). V was pared by 5 bases and J by 4 bases, with 12 bases between. CDR1 and CDR2 (germline): SGDLS, YYNGEE. CDR3 length: 13 amino acids. The CDR3 DNA is TGTGCCAGCAGTGAAGGACAGTCCTATGGCTACACCTTC. Translation: CASSEGQSYGYTF.